What follows are 29 T cell receptor beta chains derived from one specimen sequenced in a study of T cells in Graves' hyperthyroidism and ophthalmopathy. The CDR3 regions of TCR beta were amplified from RNA transcripts. The study used the HTBI primer set for a first-round RT-PCR of the TCR CDR3. Each CDR3 protein is one row after TCRdb ran MiXCR on the multiplex PCR reads. The sample comprises 650,000 to 700,000 distinct CDR3 sequences, 17% of which are singletons, and around a sixth rests with the top ten. Sequenced: blood. These receptors were taken from a man aged 50-59 years with Graves' hyperthyroidism.

This clonotype has a count of ten or more. The chain couples TRBV7-9 to TRBJ2-7; no firm D call. Germline CDR1 is SEHNR and CDR2 is FQNEAQ (reference sequence). The V and J ends lost 2 bases and 3 bases respectively, with 11 bases between them. The CDR3 loop spans 14 amino acids. CDR3 in amino acids: CASSLSYDHYEQYF. The CDR3 nucleotides read TGTGCCAGCAGCTTATCGTACGATCACTACGAGCAGTACTTC.

Ten or more counts support this clonotype. The chain combines TRBV7-9 with TRBJ1-1, with 7 bases aligning to TRBD1. This CDR3 comprises 15 residues. V shed 5 bases, J shed 1 base, and the junction held 7 bases outside the gene matches. Germline CDR1 is SEHNR and CDR2 is FQNEAQ (reference sequence). DNA for the CDR3: TGTGCCAGCAGCCTCAGGGACAGACAGAACACTGAAGCTTTCTTT. It codes for CASSLRDRQNTEAFF.

In its sample, this clonotype was seen many times. The chain carries TRBV7-2 and TRBJ2-7; 8 bases are a match to TRBD1. Germline CDR1 is SGHTA and CDR2 is FQGNSA. CDR3 size: 16 residues. V gave up 5 bases and J gave up 0 bases; unmatched junction bases: 9. CDR3 coding DNA: TGTGCCAGCAGCCCGCTTATGGGGACAGGCTCCTACGAGCAGTACTTC. Protein: CASSPLMGTGSYEQYF.

This clonotype was detected ten times or more. The chain combines TRBV9 with TRBJ2-7, with TRBD1 matching over 7 bases. Germline lookup yields CDR1 SGDLS and CDR2 YYNGEE. The trim removed 0 bases at V and 3 bases at J, leaving 0 bases unmatched. This CDR3 comprises 13 residues. CDR3: CASSVGDSYEQYF. In DNA, the CDR3 is TGTGCCAGCAGCGTAGGGGACAGCTACGAGCAGTACTTC.

This clonotype was observed many times. The chain uses TRBV28 and TRBJ2-3; 10 bases match TRBD2. CDR1 is MDHEN and CDR2 is SYDVKM in the germline V gene. The ends lost 3 bases at V and 2 bases at J; junction bases unmatched: 8. CDR3 length: 17 amino acids. This CDR3 reads CASSLDRTSGNTDTQYF. CDR3 DNA sequence: TGTGCCAGCAGTTTGGACAGGACTAGCGGAAACACAGATACGCAGTATTTT.

The chain uses TRBV7-9 and TRBJ2-3; the match to TRBD2 covers 7 bases. The CDR3 contains 15 residues. Germline CDR1 is SEHNR and CDR2 is FQNEAQ (reference sequence). V shed 3 bases, J shed 5 bases, and the junction held 8 bases outside the gene matches. The CDR3 nucleotides read TGTGCCAGCAGCTTCGAGGGAGGGAAAGGAGATACGCAGTATTTT. Residues: CASSFEGGKGDTQYF.

V gene TRBV6-2 or TRBV6-3 combines with J gene TRBJ1-2, with D tentatively TRBD1 (6 bases). Trimming took off 8 bases at V and 3 bases at J, with 13 bases between the two ends. Germline-derived CDR1 and CDR2 are MNHEY and SVGEGT. This CDR3 has 13 amino acids. The CDR3 here is CASVPGEDYGYTF. The DNA of the CDR3 is TGTGCCAGCGTCCCAGGGGAGGACTATGGCTACACCTTC.

The chain joins TRBV20-1 to TRBJ2-3, with D tentatively TRBD1 (5 bases). V was shortened by 5 bases and J by 0 bases, with 21 bases between the two germline ends. This CDR3 is 17 amino acids long. Germline assignment: CDR1 DFQATT and CDR2 SNEGSKA (reference sequence). The DNA for the CDR3 is TGCAGTGCTTGCCCGACCACTGGGGCTAGAAGCACAGATACGCAGTATTTT. The encoded protein is CSACPTTGARSTDTQYF.

The sample holds a few counts of this clonotype. In DNA, the CDR3 is TGTGCCAGCAGCTTAGGGCCCATCCAGCCCCAGCATTTT. Protein product: CASSLGPIQPQHF. This chain links TRBV11-2 with TRBJ1-5; D is uncertain. This CDR3 contains 13 residues. Trimming took off 1 base at V and 7 bases at J, with 8 bases between the two ends. Germline V gives CDR1 SGHAT, CDR2 FQNNGV.

This clonotype showed up just a few times. The chain employs TRBV12-3 or TRBV12-4 and TRBJ1-5; 9 bases agree with TRBD1. This CDR3 contains 15 residues. The ends lost 6 bases at V and 6 bases at J; junction bases unmatched: 9. Written as DNA, the CDR3 is TGTGCCAGCAGACTTACAGGGGGCGAGTTTCAGCCCCAGCATTTT. It specifies CASRLTGGEFQPQHF.

This clonotype was recorded at least ten times. This sequence joins TRBV27 and TRBJ2-7, with 7 bases matching TRBD1. Germline CDR1 and CDR2: MNHEY and SMNVEV (reference sequence). Trimming took 5 bases from V and 3 from J; bases not matched to a gene: 10. The CDR3 loop spans 15 amino acids. CDR3 coding DNA: TGTGCCAGCAGTCGATTGACAGGGTTTGACTACGAGCAGTACTTC. Amino acids: CASSRLTGFDYEQYF.

V usage is TRBV6-2 or TRBV6-3 and J usage is TRBJ2-7, with a tentative D call TRBD1 (6 bases). The CDR3 extends over 14 amino acids. Germline V lookup: CDR1 MNHEY, CDR2 SVGEGT. With 6 bases removed from V and 7 bases from J, the gap between germline ends came to 19 bases. The CDR3 here is CASRTGTQPQEQYF. CDR3 DNA sequence: TGTGCCAGCAGGACCGGGACACAACCCCAGGAGCAGTACTTC.

The chain employs TRBV14 and TRBJ2-7; 10 bases map to TRBD2. CDR1 and CDR2 (germline): SGHDN, FVKESK. The ends lost 0 bases at V and 4 bases at J; junction bases unmatched: 9. The CDR3 consists of 17 residues. The CDR3 is CASSQEPGGTSVYEQYF. Here the CDR3 DNA reads TGTGCCAGCAGCCAAGAGCCCGGGGGGACTAGCGTTTACGAGCAGTACTTC.

This clonotype turned up a few times. Being one base from a much bigger clone, this may be a read error. The J gene is TRBJ1-1, the V gene TRBV6-1; possibly TRBD1 for D (5 bases). Germline V gives CDR1 MNHNS, CDR2 SASEGT. V was cut by 7 bases and J by 3 bases, with 6 bases left in between. The length of the CDR3 is 11 residues. DNA for the CDR3: TGTGCCAGCAAGGGGTACACTGAAGCTTTCTTT. Its translation is CASKGYTEAFF.

The gene calls are TRBV11-3 and TRBJ2-2, with D unclear. The CDR3 loop spans 13 amino acids. The V end was cut by 3 bases, the J end by 1 base, with 3 bases between. Germline loops: CDR1 SGHNT, CDR2 YENEEA. The CDR3 region is CASSFMNTGELFF. CDR3 bases: TGTGCCAGCAGCTTCATGAACACCGGGGAGCTGTTTTTT.

This clonotype was found many times. The CDR3 region has the DNA TGTGCCAGCAGCTCTCTTTACAGGGACGGTGGCTACACCTTC. This codes for CASSSLYRDGGYTF. This chain joins TRBV7-2 and TRBJ1-2; a weak D match, TRBD1 (6 bases). This CDR3 region has 14 residues. The V and J ends lost 4 bases and 7 bases respectively, with 16 bases between them. From germline, CDR1 is SGHTA and CDR2 FQGNSA.

The CDR3 DNA is TGTGCCAGCAGCTTAACACCGGGACTAGCGGGAGTAAATGAGCAGTTCTTC. Its protein is CASSLTPGLAGVNEQFF. The chain has TRBV9 and TRBJ2-1, with 14 nucleotides matching TRBD2. There are 17 residues in the CDR3. The V segment lost 4 bases and the J segment 7 bases; nucleotides outside the gene matches: 10. CDR1 and CDR2 from the germline V gene are SGDLS and YYNGEE.

This clonotype was seen at least ten times. The chain couples TRBV14 to TRBJ2-2; tentative D call: TRBD2 (5 bases). Trimming took off 6 bases at V and 5 bases at J, with 13 bases between the two ends. The CDR3 runs to 14 residues. CDR1 and CDR2 from the germline V gene are SGHDN and FVKESK. The CDR3 DNA is TGTGCCAGCAGGAGGGAAGTACAGACCGGGGAGCTGTTTTTT. Translation: CASRREVQTGELFF.

A single count supports this clonotype. This chain links TRBV7-9 with TRBJ2-1; 10 positions match TRBD1. The CDR3 consists of 13 residues. Germline V gene data show CDR1 as SEHNR and CDR2 as FQNEAQ (reference sequence). V gave up 5 bases and J gave up 14 bases; unmatched junction bases: 9. The CDR3 DNA is TGTGCCAGCAGCCAAGCTCTTGGGACAGGGGAGTTCTTC. Residues: CASSQALGTGEFF.

The chain joins TRBV15 to TRBJ2-7; possibly TRBD2 for D (6 bases). Germline CDR1 is LNHNV and CDR2 is YYDKDF (reference sequence). The CDR3 length is 15 residues. V was clipped by 5 bases and J by 3 bases, with 17 bases between them. CDR3 DNA sequence: TGTGCCACCAGCTCCCGGACTAACGCGGACTACGAGCAGTACTTC. Residues: CATSSRTNADYEQYF.

Many counts were recorded for this clonotype. In nucleotides, the CDR3 is TGTGCCAGCAGGGTGGGACTCTCTTTCAATGAGCAGTTCTTC. Residues: CASRVGLSFNEQFF. The chain employs TRBV28 and TRBJ2-1; tentative D call: TRBD2 (6 bases). This CDR3 region has 14 residues. Trimming took off 6 bases at V and 6 bases at J, with 15 bases between the two ends. The germline CDR1 and CDR2 sequences are MDHEN and SYDVKM.

This clonotype was counted a few times. This chain joins TRBV4-1 and TRBJ1-1; 11 bases are shared with TRBD1. Looked up from germline, CDR1 is MGHRA and CDR2 is YSYEKL. The CDR3 runs 15 residues. V shed 0 bases, J shed 4 bases, and the junction held 1 base outside the gene matches. The DNA of the CDR3 is TGCGCCAGCAGCCAAGAGGGACAGGGGGGCACTGAAGCTTTCTTT. This sequence encodes CASSQEGQGGTEAFF.

This clonotype has just a few counts. The rearrangement joins TRBV7-8 to TRBJ2-5; D remains unclear. There are 15 residues in the CDR3. The V and J ends lost 1 base and 1 base respectively, with 10 bases between them. Germline CDR1 SGHVS, CDR2 FQNEAQ. CDR3 region: CASSLVHRLQETQYF. The CDR3 bases are TGTGCCAGCAGCTTAGTACACAGACTCCAAGAGACCCAGTACTTC.

The V gene is TRBV7-2, the J gene TRBJ2-7; 14 bases are a match to TRBD2. The germline CDR1 and CDR2 sequences are SGHTA and FQGNSA. The CDR3 totals 16 residues. J gave up 7 bases and V 5 bases, and 10 bases lay outside the gene matches. The CDR3 DNA sequence: TGTGCCAGCAGCCAGGGACTAGCGGGAGCAGTACGGGAGCAGTACTTC. Translated: CASSQGLAGAVREQYF.

This clonotype showed up just a few times. V and J are TRBV6-2 or TRBV6-3 and TRBJ2-7, with D possibly matching TRBD2 (6 bases). The V end was cut by 4 bases, the J end by 6 bases, with 16 bases between. This CDR3 has 14 amino acids. In germline, CDR1 is MNHEY, CDR2 SVGEGT. The CDR3 here is CASSSPGRGTEQYF. The CDR3 nucleotides are TGTGCCAGCAGTTCACCGGGACGGGGGACCGAGCAGTACTTC.

This clonotype turned up a few times. The chain links TRBV30 to TRBJ2-1; a possible D gene is TRBD2 (7 bases). The CDR3 extends over 13 amino acids. Trimming took 8 bases from V and 4 from J, leaving 15 bases between them. CDR1 is GTSNPN, CDR2 SVGIG, per germline (reference sequence). For the CDR3, the DNA is TGTGCCCACAGCGGGACACCGTACAATGAGCAGTTCTTC. Translating it yields CAHSGTPYNEQFF.

The J gene is TRBJ2-3, the V gene TRBV6-2 or TRBV6-3; no definite D call. The CDR3 is 12 amino acids. The V and J ends lost 6 bases and 2 bases respectively, with 6 bases between them. Germline-derived CDR1 and CDR2 are MNHEY and SVGEGT. For the CDR3, the DNA is TGTGCCAGCAGGGGCTACACAGATACGCAGTATTTT. Translating it yields CASRGYTDTQYF.

This clonotype was found many times. This sequence joins TRBV20-1 and TRBJ2-3; D possibly corresponds to TRBD1 (6 bases). With 7 bases removed from V and 5 bases from J, the gap between germline ends came to 22 bases. In germline, CDR1 is DFQATT, CDR2 SNEGSKA (reference sequence). The CDR3 is made up of 15 amino acids. CDR3 amino acids: CSGDGAVQGGDTQYF. The CDR3 bases are TGCAGTGGAGACGGGGCGGTACAAGGGGGAGATACGCAGTATTTT.

This clonotype was seen repeatedly, ten times or more. V is TRBV7-2 and J is TRBJ1-1, with TRBD1 identical over 7 bases. The CDR3 covers 15 residues. The germline gives CDR1 SGHTA, CDR2 FQGNSA. After removal of 2 bases from V and 0 bases from J, the junction contained 3 bases not matched to a gene. The chain's CDR3 is CASSLSTGVNTEAFF. The CDR3 bases are TGTGCCAGCAGCTTAAGTACAGGGGTGAACACTGAAGCTTTCTTT.